The clone carrying this TCR beta chain occurred once. Its antigen is unknown. This entry belongs to a study of T-cell memory formation after mild COVID-19. About the study: For the most part, TCR clusters were specific to one donor.

Trimming took 2 bases from V and 4 from J, leaving 8 bases between them. The germline CDR1 and CDR2 sequences are SEHNR and FQNEAQ (reference sequence). The CDR3 consists of 13 residues. TCRdb re-derived calls from the 5' RACE reads in MiXCR, one entry per CDR3 protein. The sample consists of a few hundred thousand distinct CDR3 sequences, around 15% of them appearing once. General study findings and limits: Several responding clones turned up in pre-infection memory, indicating that cross-reactive memory may have taken part. Researchers report contracting CD4+ clones mostly in CM and EM, with CD8+ clones in EMRA. The authors did not confirm SARS-CoV-2 specificity of second-wave clones peaking day 37.

The specimen was PBMCs or a T cell subset sorted from them (not recorded which). This sequence originates from a young man who had mild COVID-19 (a few samples of this study predate the infection). Cell type and time point are not known. This rearrangement joins TRBV7-9 to TRBJ1-2, with D unresolved. The CDR3 spells CASSLFGSYGYTF. The CDR3 bases are TGTGCCAGCAGCTTATTTGGGTCCTATGGCTACACCTTC. Full variable domain (rest looked up from reference TRBV7-9 and TRBJ1-2): DTGVSQNPRHKITKRGQNVTFRCDPISEHNRLYWYRQTLGQGPEFLTYFQNEAQLEKSRLLSDRFSAERPKGSFSTLEIQRTEQGDSAMYLCASSLFGSYGYTFGSGTRLTVV.